This is a list of T cell receptor beta chains from one sample in a study of T cells of healthy individuals. TCRdb fed the 5' RACE reads into MiXCR, producing one record per CDR3 protein. The data show 55,000 to 65,000 distinct CDR3 sequences, with around 15% seen just once and about 4.7% held by the top ten. The origin of the receptors is a human donor in good health. The CDR3 runs from the conserved cysteine through the conserved F or W. A D gene is named only where the DNA matches it firmly. The listing skips clone size in some rows; elsewhere it reads once, few, many or a size class.

TRBV4-1	TRBD2	-	TRBJ2-7	CASSQSLAGGLFGEQYF	TGCGCCAGCAGCCAATCACTAGCGGGGGGGCTTTTTGGCGAGCAGTACTTC
TRBV12-3/TRBV12-4	-	many	TRBJ2-1	CASSLFQGSNIIDEQFF	TGTGCCAGCAGTTTGTTTCAGGGATCGAACATAATCGATGAGCAGTTCTTC
TRBV7-6	TRBD1	-	TRBJ2-1	CASGRDRLNNEQFF	TGTGCCAGCGGCCGGGACAGACTCAACAATGAGCAGTTCTTC
TRBV12-3/TRBV12-4	-	few	TRBJ1-1	CASSLAARGAFF	TGTGCCAGCAGTTTAGCAGCAAGGGGAGCTTTCTTT
TRBV10-3	TRBD1	-	TRBJ1-5	CAIRGGQGTNQPQHF	TGTGCCATCAGGGGGGGACAGGGGACTAATCAGCCCCAGCATTTT
TRBV4-3	-	few	TRBJ2-1	CASSRDSYNEQFF	TGCGCCAGCAGCCGCGACTCTTACAATGAGCAGTTCTTC
TRBV7-9	-	few	TRBJ1-4	CASSLTMHNEKLFF	TGTGCCAGCAGCCTGACGATGCATAATGAAAAACTGTTTTTT
TRBV6-5	TRBD1	-	TRBJ1-1	CASSYMQWAGGGSNTEAFF	TGTGCCAGCAGTTACATGCAATGGGCAGGGGGGGGTTCGAACACTGAAGCTTTCTTT
TRBV6-5	-	many	TRBJ1-4	CASSFPPREKLFF	TGTGCCAGCAGTTTCCCTCCCAGAGAAAAACTGTTTTTT
TRBV20-1	-	few	TRBJ1-3	CSASRGAGSGNTIYF	TGCAGTGCTAGTAGGGGCGCGGGCTCTGGAAACACCATATATTTT
TRBV6-5	-	few	TRBJ1-1	CASSYSGEAFF	TGTGCCAGCAGTTACTCAGGTGAAGCTTTCTTT
TRBV18	TRBD1	-	TRBJ2-1	CASQRTGWDNEQFF	TGTGCCAGCCAGAGGACAGGGTGGGATAATGAGCAGTTCTTC
TRBV4-1	-	few	TRBJ2-2	CASSQDRDITGELFF	TGCGCCAGCAGCCAAGATCGGGACATAACCGGGGAGCTGTTTTTT
TRBV6-2/TRBV6-3	-	-	TRBJ2-1	CASSALGSYNEQFF	TGTGCCAGCAGTGCACTGGGCTCCTACAATGAGCAGTTCTTC
TRBV20-1	-	many	TRBJ1-5	CSAREWQNQPQHF	TGCAGTGCTAGAGAGTGGCAGAATCAGCCCCAGCATTTT
TRBV29-1	-	-	TRBJ2-4	CSVAERVGRNIQYF	TGCAGCGTTGCGGAGCGGGTCGGTCGGAACATTCAGTACTTC
TRBV9	TRBD1	many	TRBJ1-1	CASRGQGNTEAFF	TGTGCCAGCAGGGGACAGGGGAACACTGAAGCTTTCTTT
TRBV25-1	-	-	TRBJ1-2	CASSEPPQGHNDGYTF	TGTGCCAGCAGTGAACCCCCGCAGGGGCATAACGATGGCTACACCTTC
TRBV5-1	-	-	TRBJ2-7	CASSPIGGDEQYF	TGCGCCAGCAGCCCTATCGGAGGGGACGAGCAGTACTTC
TRBV2	TRBD2	-	TRBJ2-5	CASSLAGGPQETQYF	TGTGCCAGCAGCCTAGCGGGAGGGCCCCAAGAGACCCAGTACTTC
TRBV18	TRBD1	many	TRBJ1-1	CASSPGQGAIAEAFF	TGTGCCAGCTCACCGGGACAGGGGGCGATTGCTGAAGCTTTCTTT
TRBV6-5	-	many	TRBJ2-6	CASSYGITGANVLTF	TGTGCCAGCAGTTACGGGATAACTGGGGCCAACGTCCTGACTTTC
TRBV20-1	-	many	TRBJ2-5	CSASVGETQYF	TGCAGTGCATCAGTGGGGGAGACCCAGTACTTC
TRBV12-5	TRBD1	-	TRBJ2-5	CASGPTNQGASETQYF	TGTGCTAGTGGTCCGACGAACCAGGGGGCATCAGAGACCCAGTACTTC
TRBV4-1	-	medium-sized	TRBJ2-7	CASSQLNGGNYEQYF	TGCGCCAGCAGCCAACTGAACGGGGGAAACTACGAGCAGTACTTC
TRBV9	-	few	TRBJ1-2	CASSVGQGYGYTF	TGTGCCAGCAGCGTGGGCCAGGGGTACGGCTACACCTTC
TRBV7-3	-	many	TRBJ1-1	CASSRQGSTEAFF	TGTGCCAGCAGCCGCCAGGGGAGCACTGAAGCTTTCTTT
TRBV9	TRBD1	-	TRBJ1-2	CASSPRREGQNYGYTF	TGTGCCAGCAGCCCTAGGCGGGAGGGACAGAACTATGGCTACACCTTC
TRBV10-3	-	many	TRBJ1-5	CAISVDRQGSQHF	TGTGCCATCAGTGTCGACAGGCAAGGGTCCCAGCATTTT
TRBV5-1	TRBD2	many	TRBJ2-7	CASRPGLAYSYEQYF	TGCGCCAGCAGACCAGGACTAGCTTACTCCTACGAGCAGTACTTC
TRBV20-1	-	many	TRBJ1-1	CSAKGNTEAFF	TGCAGTGCTAAGGGGAACACTGAAGCTTTCTTT
TRBV7-9	TRBD1	-	TRBJ2-7	CASGKGAASYEQYF	TGTGCCAGCGGAAAGGGGGCCGCTAGCTACGAGCAGTACTTC
TRBV6-1	-	many	TRBJ2-7	CAISAGYEQYF	TGTGCCATCTCAGCGGGCTACGAGCAGTACTTC
TRBV20-1	-	many	TRBJ2-7	CSASRGGSWYEQYF	TGCAGTGCTAGCAGGGGCGGGAGTTGGTACGAGCAGTACTTC
TRBV20-1	TRBD1	-	TRBJ1-2	CSAQGGNGYTF	TGCAGTGCCCAGGGGGGAAATGGCTACACCTTC
TRBV5-6	-	many	TRBJ2-2	CASSHRAGELFF	TGTGCCAGCAGCCACAGGGCTGGGGAGCTGTTTTTT
TRBV7-9	-	many	TRBJ2-7	CASSIPRLKPYF	TGTGCCAGCAGCATACCCCGACTGAAACCGTACTTC
TRBV2	TRBD1	many	TRBJ1-3	CASRQGAGNTIYF	TGTGCCAGCAGACAGGGGGCTGGAAACACCATATATTTT
TRBV28	-	many	TRBJ1-2	CASGPLFGNYGYTF	TGTGCCAGCGGACCCCTGTTTGGCAACTATGGCTACACCTTC
TRBV7-2	-	-	TRBJ2-3	CASSPTSTDTQYF	TGTGCCAGCAGCCCAACTAGCACAGATACGCAGTATTTT
TRBV15	TRBD1	-	TRBJ2-7	CATSSRTGTYEQYF	TGTGCCACCAGCTCTCGGACAGGGACCTACGAGCAGTACTTC
TRBV6-5	-	-	TRBJ1-5	CASSSDSWNQPQHF	TGTGCCAGCAGTTCTGACTCGTGGAATCAGCCCCAGCATTTT
TRBV20-1	TRBD1	many	TRBJ2-5	CSAGDRAIQETQYF	TGCAGTGCTGGGGACAGGGCGATCCAAGAGACCCAGTACTTC
TRBV20-1	TRBD1	-	TRBJ1-5	CSATTGSNQPQHF	TGCAGTGCCACGACAGGGAGCAATCAGCCCCAGCATTTT
TRBV12-3/TRBV12-4	-	many	TRBJ2-7	CASGDRYEQYF	TGTGCCAGCGGGGATAGGTACGAGCAGTACTTC
TRBV20-1	TRBD2	many	TRBJ2-7	CSATGGRGSYEQYF	TGCAGTGCTACGGGCGGGAGGGGGTCCTACGAGCAGTACTTC
TRBV5-1	TRBD2	-	TRBJ2-3	CASSPGGARTDTQYF	TGCGCCAGCAGCCCGGGGGGGGCACGCACAGATACGCAGTATTTT
TRBV5-1	TRBD1	-	TRBJ2-5	CASSLGQGMETQYF	TGCGCCAGCAGCTTGGGACAGGGAATGGAGACCCAGTACTTC
TRBV4-1	-	many	TRBJ2-7	CASSSTGYEQYF	TGCGCCAGCAGCTCCACCGGTTACGAGCAGTACTTC
TRBV20-1	TRBD1	few	TRBJ2-7	CSARYSRDRAYEQYF	TGCAGTGCCAGATACTCCAGGGACAGGGCCTACGAGCAGTACTTC
TRBV20-1	-	-	TRBJ2-5	CSASPSQETQYF	TGCAGTGCTAGTCCCAGCCAAGAGACCCAGTACTTC
TRBV2	-	-	TRBJ2-1	CASSGMGGSEQFF	TGTGCCAGCAGCGGGATGGGGGGCAGTGAGCAGTTCTTC